This T cell receptor (beta chain) was sequenced during a study of monozygotic twins with cystic fibrosis. Across the whole study: Approximately 2.8 micrograms of fragmented DNA underwent about 15 PCR cycles for library preparation. General study findings and limits: V usage most resembled the co-twin in 13 of 16 pairs. Low clonality (median 0.0095) suggested a mostly naive repertoire. Monozygotic CF twin pairs shared significantly more nucleotide-identical clonotypes than unrelated CF individuals did.

Comments on this clone: Its target is unknown.

V lost 5 bases to trimming and J lost 0 bases, with 13 bases between them. Germline loops: CDR1 SGDLS, CDR2 YYNGEE. CDR3 length: 15 amino acids. The assay was immunoSEQ multiplex PCR, and TCRdb's table has in-frame clones only and misses some. Of around 34,000 clones listed, approximately 67% are singletons. This TCR was recovered from a girl aged 10-17 years with cystic fibrosis. The sample consisted of blood. V usage is TRBV9 and J usage is TRBJ2-3; the D gene is possibly TRBD2 (5 bases). This chain's CDR3 is CASSESGPSTDTQYF. In DNA form, the CDR3 reads TGTGCCAGCAGTGAGAGCGGACCTAGCACAGATACGCAGTATTTT.